A selection of T cell receptor beta chains follows, all from one sample in a study of blood T cells in healthy people across ages. TCRdb re-derived calls from the 5' RACE reads in MiXCR, one entry per CDR3 protein. The table has about a million distinct CDR3 sequences, 40% to 60% seen once. Sample: blood. These receptors all come from a man aged 25 to 45 in good health. CDR3s include the opening cysteine and the closing phenylalanine or tryptophan. D genes are given only for firm matches. Size values are once, few and many counts, or a class for expanded clones, and some rows have none.

D,size,V,J,DNA,CDR3
NA,NA,TRBV7-2,TRBJ1-5,TGTGCCAGCAGCTTAGTCGGGGATTTGGGTCAGCCCCAGCATTTT,CASSLVGDLGQPQHF
NA,once,TRBV12-3/TRBV12-4,TRBJ2-6,TGTGCCAGCAGTGCCACAGAGTCTGGGGCCAACGTCCTGACTTTC,CASSATESGANVLTF
NA,many,TRBV3-1,TRBJ2-5,TGTGCCAGCAGCCAAGTGGAGACCCAGTACTTC,CASSQVETQYF
TRBD1,NA,TRBV3-1,TRBJ2-5,TGTGCCAGCAGCGGGGGGACAGGGACGGCAGAGACCCAGTACTTC,CASSGGTGTAETQYF
NA,NA,TRBV6-1,TRBJ2-7,TGTGCCAGCAAGGGAGGCGGGGGCGGAGACAATGAGCAGTACTTC,CASKGGGGGDNEQYF
NA,NA,TRBV20-1,TRBJ2-3,TGCAGTGCCACGTTAGGGGACACAGATACGCAGTATTTT,CSATLGDTDTQYF
TRBD1,NA,TRBV20-1,TRBJ2-4,TGCAGTGCTAGTCAGGAGGCAGACAGGGTTAACATTCAGTACTTC,CSASQEADRVNIQYF
TRBD2,NA,TRBV27,TRBJ2-6,TGTGCCAGCAGACCCGATGGACTAGCGGGGAGCTCTGGGGCCAACGTCCTGACTTTC,CASRPDGLAGSSGANVLTF
NA,few,TRBV12-3/TRBV12-4,TRBJ1-2,TGTGCCAGCAGTTCTACTGGGACTTTTCATTATGGCTACACCTTC,CASSSTGTFHYGYTF
NA,few,TRBV6-1,TRBJ1-2,TGTGCCAGCAGTGCCTTAGCAGGGGTTGACGGCTACACCTTC,CASSALAGVDGYTF
NA,NA,TRBV5-5,TRBJ1-1,TGTGCCAGCAGCTGGGGGGTGAACACTGAAGCTTTCTTT,CASSWGVNTEAFF
TRBD1,NA,TRBV6-2/TRBV6-3,TRBJ1-6,TGTGCCAGCAGTCTACGAGGACAGGGGGCGAACAATTCACCCCTCCACTTT,CASSLRGQGANNSPLHF
NA,NA,TRBV7-2,TRBJ2-1,TGTGCCAGCAGCACCCTCCTCAACAATGAGCAGTTCTTC,CASSTLLNNEQFF
NA,NA,TRBV20-1,TRBJ2-1,TGCAGTGCACAAGAAGGCGGGGGCAGCCGGGAGCAGTTCTTC,CSAQEGGGSREQFF
NA,NA,TRBV7-2,TRBJ2-1,TGTGCCAGCAGCAATGGGGCGTACAATGAGCAGTTCTTC,CASSNGAYNEQFF
TRBD2,NA,TRBV7-2,TRBJ2-1,TGTGCCAGCAGCCTTTGGGCTAGCGGGGACAATGAGCAGTTCTTC,CASSLWASGDNEQFF
NA,few,TRBV5-1,TRBJ2-3,TGCGCCAGCAGCTTCAAGGGATTCACAGATACGCAGTATTTT,CASSFKGFTDTQYF
NA,once,TRBV7-6,TRBJ1-1,TGTGCCAGCAGCTTAGAACGGACTCTTGAAGCTTTCTTT,CASSLERTLEAFF